Following are 24 T cell receptor beta chains from one sample sequenced in a study of metastatic and nonmetastatic thyroid tumors. Ahead of thyroid surgery, no patient had received treatment of any kind. MiXCR was used by TCRdb to re-call the PCR reads. This table has about 8,000 clones, around 25% appearing once. Sequenced input: tumor tissue. Receptors were obtained from a female donor with papillary thyroid cancer or a benign thyroid nodule (not recorded which). Some clones in this sample may be carry-over from other donors' samples.

The chain carries TRBV4-1 and TRBJ1-6; maybe TRBD1 (5 bases). Trimming took off 2 bases at V and 5 bases at J, with 10 bases between the two ends. The CDR3 covers 15 residues. CDR1 is MGHRA and CDR2 is YSYEKL in the germline V gene. The DNA of the CDR3 is TGCGCCAGCAGCCAACCGGGACGAGATAATTCACCCCTCCACTTT. It encodes CASSQPGRDNSPLHF.

Worth noting for this clone: A read error may account for a junction end that differs from germline. This chain links TRBV27 with TRBJ1-2; no clear D gene. The length of the CDR3 is 13 residues. Germline CDR1 MNHEY, CDR2 SMNVEV (reference sequence). The CDR3 region has the DNA TGTGCCAGCATCTACGAGGGTAACTATGTCTACACCTTC. As protein: CASIYEGNYVYTF.

There are a few counts of this clone. The junction departs from the called germline gene at one end, perhaps through a read error. CDR3 sequence (DNA): TGTGCCAGCAGTCGGTACTCCTACAATGGGCAGTTCTTC. It specifies CASSRYSYNGQFF. V is TRBV6-1 and J is TRBJ2-1; the D is unclear. The V gene's germline CDR1 is MNHNS and CDR2 SASEGT. CDR3 length equals 13 residues.

Relative to its sample, this clone is medium-sized. V and J are TRBV10-2 and TRBJ1-2; D not certain. V gave up 0 bases and J gave up 6 bases, with 20 bases separating them. There are 17 residues in the CDR3. Germline V gene lookup returns CDR1 WSHSY and CDR2 SAAADI. In DNA, the CDR3 is TGCGCCAGCAGTGAGTCACCCAACACCCTGGGCGGAGATGGCTACACCTTC. Protein product: CASSESPNTLGGDGYTF.

This clone was seen repeatedly, ten times or more. This chain links TRBV3-1 with TRBJ2-6, with 7 bases identical to TRBD1. From germline, CDR1 is LGHDT and CDR2 YNNKEL (reference sequence). Trimming removed 4 bases from V and 0 bases from J; junction bases left unmatched: 6. This CDR3 has 17 amino acids. The CDR3 region has the DNA TGTGCCAGCAGCCCCCGACAGGGCTTCTCTGGGGCCAACGTCCTGACTTTC. It yields the protein CASSPRQGFSGANVLTF.

This clone is labeled medium-sized (0.01 to 0.1%). The chain is built from TRBV7-9 and TRBJ1-6, with D maybe TRBD1 (6 bases). The CDR3 is 15 residues long. V lost 1 base to trimming and J lost 7 bases, with 11 bases between them. Germline loops: CDR1 SEHNR, CDR2 FQNEAQ (reference sequence). CDR3 sequence (DNA): TGTGCCAGCAGCTTAGGGGGGGCCGGGAATTCACCCCTCCACTTT. It encodes CASSLGGAGNSPLHF.

This clone was counted ten times or more. This chain uses TRBV7-9 with TRBJ2-3; 9 nucleotides align to TRBD2. V trimming: 5 bases; J trimming: 5 bases; junction bases outside the gene matches: 11. CDR1 and CDR2 (germline): SEHNR, FQNEAQ (reference sequence). This CDR3 has 16 amino acids. The CDR3 DNA sequence: TGTGCCAGCAGCACCGCGGGCGGGGGGGCCGAAGATACGCAGTATTTT. Translation gives CASSTAGGGAEDTQYF.

Note on this clone: This sequence may be a read error, since a much larger clone differs from it by one base. The rearrangement links TRBV30 to TRBJ2-5; D is perhaps TRBD1 (5 bases). The CDR3 extends over 12 amino acids. Germline V gene data show CDR1 as GTSNPN and CDR2 as SVGIG (reference sequence). CDR3 coding DNA: TGTGCCTGGACAGGGTTATCGGAGACCCAGGACTTC. It yields the protein CAWTGLSETQDF.

Judged by abundance, this clone is medium-sized (0.01 to 0.1%). A junction boundary mismatches the germline segment, possibly from a read error. The rearrangement links TRBV6-4 to TRBJ2-7, with 10 nucleotides matching TRBD2. Germline CDR1 is MRHNA and CDR2 is SNTAGT. CDR3 length: 15 residues. DNA of the CDR3: TGTGCCAGCAGCCCGGGACTAGCGCCTTCCTATGAGCAGTACTTC. It is translated as CASSPGLAPSYEQYF.

The DNA of the CDR3 is TGTGCCAGAAGCTCCCGACAGGGGACTAACAATTCACCCCTCCACTTT. Translated, it gives CARSSRQGTNNSPLHF. The chain carries TRBV28 and TRBJ1-6; 8 positions match TRBD1. The V and J ends lost 9 bases and 7 bases, in that order; junction bases with no gene match: 14. There are 16 residues in the CDR3. Looked up from germline, CDR1 is MDHEN and CDR2 is SYDVKM.

This clone showed up many times. V is TRBV12-3 or TRBV12-4 and J is TRBJ2-2; D assignment may be TRBD1 or TRBD2 (5 bases each). CDR3 length equals 19 residues. Trimming took off 1 base at V and 0 bases at J, with 18 bases between the two ends. The CDR3 loop is CASSLGPGRTGANTGELFF. Written as DNA, the CDR3 is TGTGCCAGCAGTTTAGGTCCAGGGCGCACCGGGGCGAACACCGGGGAGCTGTTTTTT.

The rearrangement joins TRBV28 to TRBJ1-2; D is undetermined. Germline CDR1 reads MDHEN; CDR2 reads SYDVKM. CDR3 length: 18 amino acids. Trimming pared 6 bases from V and 1 base from J, leaving 24 bases between. The CDR3 region has the DNA TGTGCCAGCAGACCGTCCCTCCGGGCTGGGAATCGTAACTATGGCTACACCTTC. It specifies CASRPSLRAGNRNYGYTF.

This clone was counted many times. V and J are TRBV4-1 and TRBJ1-3; no definite D call. Per the germline V gene, CDR1 is MGHRA and CDR2 is YSYEKL. The V gene lost 2 bases and the J gene lost 1 base, with 15 bases spanning the gap. CDR3 length equals 17 residues. As DNA, the CDR3 is TGCGCCAGCAGCCAATGGCGAGGGAGGGAATCTGGAAACACCATATATTTT. Encoded protein: CASSQWRGRESGNTIYF.

This rearrangement joins TRBV12-3 or TRBV12-4 to TRBJ2-1; D not certain. CDR3 length equals 15 residues. Trimming took 3 bases from V and 3 from J, leaving 12 bases between them. For the CDR3, the DNA is TGTGCCAGCAGTTTGATCGGCGAGAACTACAATGAGCAGTTCTTC. It is translated as CASSLIGENYNEQFF.

The chain employs TRBV5-1 and TRBJ2-2, with D tentatively TRBD1 (5 bases). CDR1 SGHRS and CDR2 YFSETQ come from the germline V gene. The CDR3 contains 15 residues. V was pared by 0 bases and J by 1 base, with 7 bases between. CDR3 protein: CASSLAGMNTGELFF. As DNA, the CDR3 is TGCGCCAGCAGCTTGGCAGGGATGAACACCGGGGAGCTGTTTTTT.

This clone showed up just a few times. The V and J genes are TRBV6-5 and TRBJ1-2; D unresolved. From germline, CDR1 is MNHEY and CDR2 SVGAGI. V lost 4 bases to trimming and J lost 0 bases, with 12 bases between them. This CDR3 region has 15 residues. The chain's CDR3 is CASSSRWPANYGYTF. The CDR3 DNA is TGTGCCAGCAGTTCGAGGTGGCCGGCTAACTATGGCTACACCTTC.

As concerns this clone: This CDR3 fails to terminate in the conserved phenylalanine or tryptophan, so it likely reflects a read error. The DNA is left out, because the CDR3 cannot be placed on it with certainty; the CDR3 is given as TCRdb lists it. The V gene is TRBV28, the J gene TRBJ1-3; no DNA check was done on the table's D call, TRBD1. Both ends counted, the CDR3 spans 15 residues. Germline values: CDR1 MDHEN, CDR2 SYDVKM. The CDR3 sequence is CASSFRGGSGKTIDC.

This clone was detected many times. The chain employs TRBV5-1 and TRBJ2-5, with 10 bases matching TRBD2. V was clipped by 0 bases and J by 4 bases; unmatched bases: 0. Germline V CDR1 and CDR2: SGHRS, YFSETQ. This CDR3 has 14 amino acids. CDR3 DNA sequence: TGCGCCAGCAGCTTGGGGACTAGCGGAGAGACCCAGTACTTC. It specifies CASSLGTSGETQYF.

The chain is built from TRBV6-1 and TRBJ1-2, with TRBD1 matching 8 bases. Germline V gene lookup returns CDR1 MNHNS and CDR2 SASEGT. The CDR3 totals 15 residues. Trimming at V came to 7 bases and at J to 7 bases, leaving 14 bases not matched to a gene. Written as DNA, the CDR3 is TGTGCCAGCAAGGGCACCTTTACAGGGGGGAGTGGCTACACCTTC. Amino acids: CASKGTFTGGSGYTF.

The rearrangement joins TRBV2 to TRBJ2-7, with a weak D call TRBD1 (5 bases). Trimming removed 5 bases from V and 5 bases from J, with 10 bases in between. Germline V gene sequence: CDR1 SNHLY, CDR2 FYNNEI. The CDR3 is 12 residues long. CDR3 protein: CASSIDSDEQYF. The CDR3 DNA reads TGTGCCAGCAGTATCGACAGTGACGAGCAGTACTTC.

The chain employs TRBV12-3 or TRBV12-4 and TRBJ2-1, with 11 positions matching TRBD2. Trimming at V came to 3 bases and at J to 7 bases, leaving 5 bases not matched to a gene. The CDR3 has 15 residues. CDR3 residues: CASSFGTSGNNEQFF. In DNA form, the CDR3 reads TGTGCCAGCAGTTTTGGGACTAGCGGAAATAATGAGCAGTTCTTC.

By sample fraction, this clone is medium-sized. The V call is TRBV19, the J call TRBJ1-5, with D perhaps TRBD1 (6 bases). Germline CDR1 reads LNHDA; CDR2 reads SQIVND (reference sequence). CDR3 length: 15 residues. Trimming removed 2 bases from V and 4 bases from J, with 12 bases in between. The CDR3 sequence is CASSIMSTGNQPQHF. The CDR3 nucleotides read TGTGCCAGTAGTATAATGTCGACAGGAAATCAGCCCCAGCATTTT. Drawing the rest from reference TRBV19 and TRBJ1-5, the complete variable domain is DGGITQSPKYLFRKEGQNVTLSCEQNLNHDAMYWYRQDPGQGLRLIYYSQIVNDFQKGDIAEGYSVSREKKESFPLTVTSAQKNPTAFYLCASSIMSTGNQPQHFGDGTRLSIL.

This clone was seen at least ten times. A much bigger clone sits one base away, suggesting this may be a read error. The chain employs TRBV5-1 and TRBJ2-7; D assignment may be TRBD1 or TRBD2 (5 bases each). The V end lost 3 bases, the J end lost 4 bases, and 17 bases lay between the germline ends. Germline loops: CDR1 SGHRS, CDR2 YFSETQ. The CDR3 is 15 residues long. CDR3 loop: CASSYAGALGYEQYF. The CDR3 DNA sequence: TGCGCCAGCAGCTACGCCGGGGCCCTGGGGTACGAGCAGTACTTC.

At least ten counts were recorded for this clone. The J gene is TRBJ1-6, the V gene TRBV7-6, with D tentatively TRBD1 (5 bases). The CDR3 spans 15 residues. Germline loops: CDR1 SGHVS, CDR2 FNYEAQ. The ends were cut back, 1 base at V and 7 bases at J, with 11 bases in the middle. CDR3: CASSLGGLGNSPLHF. CDR3 nucleotides: TGTGCCAGCAGCTTAGGGGGACTAGGAAATTCACCCCTCCACTTT. The entire variable domain, with the rest obtained from reference TRBV7-6 and TRBJ1-6, is as follows: GAGVSQSPRYKVTKRGQDVALRCDPISGHVSLYWYRQALGQGPEFLTYFNYEAQQDKSGLPNDRFSAERPEGSISTLTIQRTEQRDSAMYRCASSLGGLGNSPLHFGNGTRLTVT.